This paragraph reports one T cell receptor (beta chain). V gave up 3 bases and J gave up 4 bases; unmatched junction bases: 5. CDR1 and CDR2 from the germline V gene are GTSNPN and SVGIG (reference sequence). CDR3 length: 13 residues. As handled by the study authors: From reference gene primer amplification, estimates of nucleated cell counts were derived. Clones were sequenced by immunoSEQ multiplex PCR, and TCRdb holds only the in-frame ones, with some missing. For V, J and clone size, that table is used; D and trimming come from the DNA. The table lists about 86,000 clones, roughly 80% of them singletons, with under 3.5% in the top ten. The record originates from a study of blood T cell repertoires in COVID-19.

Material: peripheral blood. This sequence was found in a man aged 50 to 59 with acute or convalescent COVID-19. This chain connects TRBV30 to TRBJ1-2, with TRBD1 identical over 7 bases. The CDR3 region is CAWSRDSFYGYTF. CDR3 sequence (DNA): TGTGCCTGGAGCCGGGACAGTTTCTATGGCTACACCTTC.